This T cell receptor beta chain was obtained from a study of T cell responses to AZD1222 COVID-19 vaccine. Study information: Some second doses came at about 4 weeks and others at about 12 weeks; these were pooled. General study results and limits: The donor cohort was predominantly white British with a female majority, and clonal diversity may have been underestimated. After the peak T cell response, and only then, were repertoires sampled. CD4 TCRs covered the whole spike, strongest at regions 160-218 and 743-854.

Clones were read by immunoSEQ multiplex PCR, and TCRdb kept only the in-frame ones, dropping some. The sample has approximately 150,000 clones; just under 95% are singletons. V was trimmed by 7 bases and J by 4 bases, leaving 17 bases between them. Germline values: CDR1 MNHEY, CDR2 SMNVEV (reference sequence). CDR3 length: 15 amino acids. Points on this clone: Its antigen is not known.

This specimen consisted of peripheral blood, obtained on day 0 of AZD1222 vaccination. V usage is TRBV27 and J usage is TRBJ2-1, with TRBD1 as a possible D gene (6 bases). The TCR sequence derives from an adult in good health. CDR3 sequence (DNA): TGTGCCAGCACTAAGCAGGACAGCGTTTACAATGAGCAGTTCTTC. Residues: CASTKQDSVYNEQFF.